The 27 T cell receptor beta chains presented below share a single source sample, sequenced in a study of T cell changes during pregnancy in multiple sclerosis (dated by TCRdb to between 2019 and 2020). The library was built by means of the immunoSEQ multiplex PCR assay. TCRdb limited this immuneACCESS table to in-frame rearrangements with V and J called. A share of clones is missing; checked studies link under half to unresolved V genes, and the rest is unexplained. In this sample the table shows 30,000 to 45,000 clones, 90% to 95% of which occur a single time. The ten most abundant clones make up around 0.47% of the sample. The sample here was CD4+ T cells from peripheral blood mononuclear cells, taken after pregnancy. The origin of the receptors is a female donor with multiple sclerosis, enrolled in a pregnancy study.

The chain uses TRBV10-1 and TRBJ2-5, with 9 bases that match TRBD1. Trimming cost V 4 bases and J 5 bases; bases outside gene matches: 8. CDR3 length: 15 residues. Germline assignment: CDR1 WNHNN and CDR2 SYGVQD (reference sequence). The CDR3 spells CASSAGQGIRETQYF. In nucleotides, the CDR3 is TGCGCCAGCAGTGCCGGACAGGGGATTAGGGAGACCCAGTACTTC.

Of note for this clone: Relative to the germline gene, one junction end is altered; a read error may explain this. Within the sample, other DNA sequences also encode this same CDR3. The chain combines TRBV29-1 with TRBJ2-7; D perhaps matches TRBD1 (6 bases). This CDR3 contains 14 residues. CDR1 is SQVTM and CDR2 is ANQGSEA in the germline V gene. CDR3 DNA: TGTAGCGTTGTTGCCCTGGGACAAACCTACGAGCAGTACTTC. The encoded protein is CSVVALGQTYEQYF.

The genes are TRBV6-1 and TRBJ2-3, with 7 bases identical to TRBD2. CDR3 size: 17 residues. V shed 4 bases and J 1 base; nucleotides not matched to a gene: 11. Germline V gene lookup returns CDR1 MNHNS and CDR2 SASEGT. The CDR3 coding sequence is TGTGCCAGCAGTGCCCTGTCTGGGGGGGAGGGCACAGATACGCAGTATTTT. Amino acids: CASSALSGGEGTDTQYF.

This clone has a handful of counts. The rearrangement joins TRBV2 to TRBJ1-3; 7 nucleotides line up with TRBD1. CDR3 size: 15 residues. The V gene end was trimmed by 6 bases and the J gene end by 4 bases; junction bases not matched to a gene: 9. Germline assignment: CDR1 SNHLY and CDR2 FYNNEI. CDR3 DNA: TGTGCCAGCAGCCCCAAGACAGGGTCCGGAAACACCATATATTTT. Translating it yields CASSPKTGSGNTIYF.

The rearrangement uses TRBV5-4 and TRBJ2-4; 10 bases are a match to TRBD1. The CDR3 has 17 residues. From germline, CDR1 is SGHNT and CDR2 YYREEE (reference sequence). Trimming took 2 bases from V and 4 from J; bases not matched to a gene: 9. The DNA for the CDR3 is TGTGCCAGCAGCTTTGAAAGGGGACAGGGGACGAAAAACATTCAGTACTTC. Its protein is CASSFERGQGTKNIQYF.

The chain employs TRBV7-2 and TRBJ2-3; TRBD2 aligns across 11 bases. V lost 1 base and J lost 2; bases outside the gene matches: 8. Germline V gene data show CDR1 as SGHTA and CDR2 as FQGNSA. This CDR3 comprises 18 residues. The CDR3 loop reads CASSLVGGLAANTDTQYF. The DNA of the CDR3 is TGTGCCAGCAGCTTAGTGGGGGGACTAGCGGCGAACACAGATACGCAGTATTTT.

The rearrangement links TRBV29-1 to TRBJ2-5; 10 bases align to TRBD2. Germline V gene sequence: CDR1 SQVTM, CDR2 ANQGSEA. V lost 6 bases, J lost 9 bases, and 16 bases stayed unmatched. This CDR3 contains 15 residues. The CDR3 nucleotides read TGCAGCGTCGGTTGGACTAGCGGTAACAATCAGGCCCAGTACTTC. Translation gives CSVGWTSGNNQAQYF.

The chain combines TRBV28 with TRBJ2-2; tentatively, D is TRBD1 (5 bases). Germline assignment: CDR1 MDHEN and CDR2 SYDVKM. V was clipped by 9 bases and J by 3 bases, with 11 bases between them. The CDR3 loop spans 13 amino acids. This CDR3 reads CASADSDTGELFF. CDR3 DNA sequence: TGTGCCAGTGCTGACAGCGACACCGGGGAGCTGTTTTTT.

The rearrangement uses TRBV12-5 and TRBJ2-7; TRBD1 agrees at 8 bases. The CDR3 runs 13 residues. The V segment lost 6 bases and the J segment 2 bases; nucleotides outside the gene matches: 3. Germline CDR1 LGHNT, CDR2 FRNRAP. The CDR3 bases are TGTGCTAGTGGGAGGGACAGGACCTACGAGCAGTACTTC. This sequence encodes CASGRDRTYEQYF.

V gene TRBV28 combines with J gene TRBJ1-2; weak D call: TRBD1 (6 bases). This CDR3 is 15 amino acids long. In germline, CDR1 is MDHEN, CDR2 SYDVKM. Trimming cost V 2 bases and J 3 bases, with 13 bases left between them. This CDR3 reads CASSLGGQGDYGYTF. The DNA for the CDR3 is TGTGCCAGCAGTTTAGGGGGCCAGGGTGACTATGGCTACACCTTC.

The chain has TRBV7-9 and TRBJ2-4; no clear D gene. From germline, CDR1 is SEHNR and CDR2 FQNEAQ (reference sequence). V was shortened by 0 bases and J by 6 bases, with 12 bases between the two germline ends. The CDR3 consists of 15 residues. The CDR3 here is CASSLALPARNIQYF. The DNA for the CDR3 is TGTGCCAGCAGCTTAGCTTTGCCAGCGCGAAACATTCAGTACTTC. Full variable domain (outside the CDR3, taken from reference TRBV7-9 and TRBJ2-4): DTGVSQNPRHKITKRGQNVTFRCDPISEHNRLYWYRQTLGQGPEFLTYFQNEAQLEKSRLLSDRFSAERPKGSFSTLEIQRTEQGDSAMYLCASSLALPARNIQYFGAGTRLSVL.

This clone has more than one count but fewer than ten. V gene TRBV6-5 combines with J gene TRBJ1-1; no reliable D call. The ends were cut back, 2 bases at V and 1 base at J, with 8 bases in the middle. This CDR3 spans 14 amino acids. The V gene's germline CDR1 is MNHEY and CDR2 SVGAGI. The CDR3 sequence: CASSYGLKNTEAFF. The CDR3 DNA reads as TGTGCCAGCAGTTACGGCCTGAAGAACACTGAAGCTTTCTTT.

V is TRBV7-9 and J is TRBJ1-4; 9 nucleotides line up with TRBD1. The V and J ends lost 5 bases and 5 bases, in that order; junction bases with no gene match: 3. This CDR3 has 14 amino acids. Germline V lookup: CDR1 SEHNR, CDR2 FQNEAQ (reference sequence). The CDR3 coding sequence is TGTGCCAGCAGCACCGGACAGGGGAATGAAAAACTGTTTTTT. Protein: CASSTGQGNEKLFF.

The genes are TRBV30 and TRBJ1-2; maybe TRBD1 (5 bases). Between the trimmed V and J ends, which lost 2 bases and 3 bases, there was a span of 10 bases. The CDR3 has 13 amino acids. Germline CDR1 reads GTSNPN; CDR2 reads SVGIG (reference sequence). The CDR3 here is CAWSKGADYGYTF. CDR3 DNA sequence: TGTGCCTGGAGTAAAGGGGCCGACTATGGCTACACCTTC.

The chain has TRBV18 and TRBJ2-5; 10 bases map to TRBD1. The CDR3 totals 15 residues. The trim removed 3 bases at V and 5 bases at J, leaving 6 bases unmatched. Germline V gives CDR1 KGHSH, CDR2 LQKENI. In DNA form, the CDR3 reads TGTGCCAGCTCACCCCGGGACAGGGGAACCGAGACCCAGTACTTC. This encodes CASSPRDRGTETQYF.

The chain employs TRBV5-1 and TRBJ2-5; 7 bases agree with TRBD1. CDR3 size: 13 residues. CDR1 SGHRS and CDR2 YFSETQ come from the germline V gene. The junction had 4 bases not matched to a gene; V was cut back by 5 bases and J by 3 bases. The CDR3: CASRTGLKETQYF. CDR3 DNA: TGCGCCAGCAGGACAGGGTTAAAAGAGACCCAGTACTTC.

The chain recombines TRBV11-2 with TRBJ1-1, with D hard to call. The CDR3 covers 15 residues. The V gene's germline CDR1 is SGHAT and CDR2 FQNNGV. V gave up 1 base and J gave up 3 bases, with 12 bases separating them. CDR3 in amino acids: CASSLVSPHYTEAFF. The DNA of the CDR3 is TGTGCCAGCAGCTTAGTAAGCCCTCACTACACTGAAGCTTTCTTT.

The rearrangement uses TRBV7-9 and TRBJ2-7, with a tentative D call TRBD1 (5 bases). Deletions cut 5 bases from V and 4 bases from J, with 6 bases between. Germline V gives CDR1 SEHNR, CDR2 FQNEAQ (reference sequence). The CDR3 is made up of 11 amino acids. The CDR3, as DNA: TGTGCCAGCAGCGACAGTTACGAGCAGTACTTC. Translating it yields CASSDSYEQYF.

This clone was recorded once. This sequence joins TRBV2 and TRBJ2-2; 16 bases align to TRBD2. The CDR3 runs to 18 residues. Germline CDR1 and CDR2: SNHLY and FYNNEI. J lost 4 bases, V lost 6 bases, and 8 bases had no gene match. CDR3: CASREGLAGGPGTGELFF. The CDR3 DNA reads TGTGCCAGCAGAGAGGGACTAGCGGGAGGGCCGGGCACCGGGGAGCTGTTTTTT.

The chain recombines TRBV2 with TRBJ2-2; the D is unclear. The CDR3 has 14 residues. In germline, CDR1 is SNHLY, CDR2 FYNNEI. Trimming removed 7 bases at V and 6 bases at J, with 15 bases between. The DNA of the CDR3 is TGTGCCAGCAAGGAACCCCATGAGGCCGGGGAGCTGTTTTTT. Encoded protein: CASKEPHEAGELFF.

A single count supports this clone. The chain employs TRBV18 and TRBJ1-3; D is ambiguous. Trimming took off 2 bases at V and 1 base at J, with 12 bases between the two ends. Germline V gene lookup returns CDR1 KGHSH and CDR2 LQKENI. The CDR3 totals 16 residues. The CDR3 loop reads CASSPNNPSSGNTIYF. CDR3 coding DNA: TGTGCCAGCTCACCAAACAACCCCTCTTCTGGAAACACCATATATTTT. Supplemented by reference TRBV18 and TRBJ1-3, the full variable domain reads NAGVMQNPRHLVRRRGQEARLRCSPMKGHSHVYWYRQLPEEGLKFMVYLQKENIIDESGMPKERFSAEFPKEGPSILRIQQVVRGDSAAYFCASSPNNPSSGNTIYFGEGSWLTVV.

CDR3 in DNA: TGTGCCAGCAGTTTATCCCCACGAGCCACTGAAGCTTTCTTT. Protein: CASSLSPRATEAFF. The rearrangement joins TRBV28 to TRBJ1-1; unclear D gene. Germline V lookup: CDR1 MDHEN, CDR2 SYDVKM. V shed 1 base and J shed 4 bases, with 10 bases lying between them. This CDR3 has 14 residues.

The J gene is TRBJ1-3, the V gene TRBV7-9; maybe TRBD1 (5 bases). Per germline, CDR1 SEHNR and CDR2 FQNEAQ (reference sequence). This CDR3 has 14 residues. V lost 4 bases and J lost 2, with 9 bases in between. This chain's CDR3 is CASSSREPGNTIYF. The DNA for the CDR3 is TGTGCCAGCAGCTCCAGGGAACCTGGAAACACCATATATTTT.

The chain joins TRBV19 to TRBJ1-6; 9 bases match TRBD1. The CDR3 contains 17 residues. With V trimmed by 3 bases and J by 0 bases, 3 bases remained unmatched. Germline V CDR1 and CDR2: LNHDA, SQIVND (reference sequence). CDR3 DNA: TGTGCCAGTAGTATGGGACAGGGAAGCTCCTATAATTCACCCCTCCACTTT. Translated: CASSMGQGSSYNSPLHF.

The chain is built from TRBV10-3 and TRBJ2-3, with a weak D call TRBD2 (7 bases). The CDR3 sequence is 12 residues long. Germline values: CDR1 ENHRY, CDR2 SYGVKD. The germline V and J ends were trimmed by 10 bases and 2 bases, with 10 bases remaining between them. In DNA form, the CDR3 reads TGTGCCACCCGGGGGGCCACAGATACGCAGTATTTT. Protein sequence: CATRGATDTQYF.

V is TRBV7-9 and J is TRBJ2-7, with 8 bases aligning to TRBD2. The CDR3 is 17 residues long. V gave up 1 base and J gave up 3 bases; unmatched junction bases: 11. Germline V gene lookup returns CDR1 SEHNR and CDR2 FQNEAQ (reference sequence). This chain's CDR3 is CASSLGVPSGWSYEQYF. CDR3 DNA: TGTGCCAGCAGCTTAGGTGTCCCTAGCGGGTGGAGCTACGAGCAGTACTTC.

The rearrangement links TRBV15 to TRBJ2-7, with 9 bases fitting TRBD1. Germline CDR1 reads LNHNV; CDR2 reads YYDKDF (reference sequence). The CDR3 is 16 amino acids. V was pared by 4 bases and J by 7 bases, with 14 bases of the junction left unmatched. Here the CDR3 reads CATSNTGRRDREEQYF. The CDR3 DNA reads as TGTGCCACCAGCAACACGGGGCGCCGGGACAGGGAAGAGCAGTACTTC.